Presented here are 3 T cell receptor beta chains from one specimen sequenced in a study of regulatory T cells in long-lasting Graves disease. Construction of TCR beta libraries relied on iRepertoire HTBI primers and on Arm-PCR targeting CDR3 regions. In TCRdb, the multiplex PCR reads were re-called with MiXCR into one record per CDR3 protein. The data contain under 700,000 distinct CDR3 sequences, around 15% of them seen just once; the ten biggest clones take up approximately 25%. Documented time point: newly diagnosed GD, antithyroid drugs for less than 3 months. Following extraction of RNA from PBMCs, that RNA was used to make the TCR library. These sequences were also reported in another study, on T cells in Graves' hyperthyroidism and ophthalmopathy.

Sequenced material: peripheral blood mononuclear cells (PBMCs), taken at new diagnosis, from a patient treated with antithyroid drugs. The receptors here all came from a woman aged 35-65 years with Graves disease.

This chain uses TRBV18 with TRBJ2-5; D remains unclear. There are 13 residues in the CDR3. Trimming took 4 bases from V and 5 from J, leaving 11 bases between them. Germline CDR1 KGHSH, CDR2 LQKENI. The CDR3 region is CASSLPSFETQYF. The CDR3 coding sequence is TGTGCCAGCTCACTTCCGTCGTTTGAGACCCAGTACTTC.

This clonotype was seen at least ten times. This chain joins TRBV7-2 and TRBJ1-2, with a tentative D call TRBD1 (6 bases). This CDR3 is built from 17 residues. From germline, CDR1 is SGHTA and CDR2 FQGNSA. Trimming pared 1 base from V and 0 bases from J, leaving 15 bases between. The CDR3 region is CASSLEGGRGTNYGYTF. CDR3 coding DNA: TGTGCCAGCAGCTTAGAGGGGGGGCGTGGAACTAACTATGGCTACACCTTC.

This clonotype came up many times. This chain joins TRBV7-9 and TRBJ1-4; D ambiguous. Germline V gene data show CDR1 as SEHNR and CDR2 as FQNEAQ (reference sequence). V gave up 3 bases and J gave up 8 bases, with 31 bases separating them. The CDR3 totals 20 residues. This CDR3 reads CASSFYEDDTSRPTEEKLFF. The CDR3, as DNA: TGTGCCAGCAGCTTTTACGAGGACGACACCTCACGTCCGACCGAGGAAAAACTGTTTTTT.